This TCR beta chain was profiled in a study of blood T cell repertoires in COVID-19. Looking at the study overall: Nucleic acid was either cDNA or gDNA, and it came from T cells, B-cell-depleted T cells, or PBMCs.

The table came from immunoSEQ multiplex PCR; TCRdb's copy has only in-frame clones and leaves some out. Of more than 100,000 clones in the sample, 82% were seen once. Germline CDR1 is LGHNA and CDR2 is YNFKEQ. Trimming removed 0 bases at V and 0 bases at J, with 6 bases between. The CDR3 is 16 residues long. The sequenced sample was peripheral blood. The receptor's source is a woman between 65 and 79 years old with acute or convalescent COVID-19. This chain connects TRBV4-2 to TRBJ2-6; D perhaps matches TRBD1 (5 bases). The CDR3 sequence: CASSQDQGSGANVLTF. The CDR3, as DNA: TGTGCCAGCAGCCAAGATCAGGGCTCTGGGGCCAACGTCCTGACTTTC.